A selection of T cell receptor beta chains follows, all from one sample in a study of cytomegalovirus exposure and HLA in healthy donors. The table came from immunoSEQ multiplex PCR; TCRdb's copy has only in-frame clones and leaves some out. The sample consists of approximately 110,000 clones, about 81% of them appearing once. The material sequenced was PBMCs. These receptors were obtained from a woman aged 25 to 45 in good health and CMV-seronegative. Both conserved end residues are part of each CDR3. A D gene is named only where the DNA matches it firmly. The size of a clone is reported for some rows only, either as once, few or many, or as a class for expanded clones.

D	V	J	size	CDR3	DNA
.	TRBV9	TRBJ1-1	.	CASSVVPNTEAFF	TGTGCCAGCAGCGTAGTCCCAAACACTGAAGCTTTCTTT
TRBD2	TRBV5-8	TRBJ2-1	.	CASSSLTSGRIFSYNEQFF	TGTGCCAGCAGCTCGCTGACTAGCGGGAGAATCTTTTCCTACAATGAGCAGTTCTTC
.	TRBV5-1	TRBJ1-5	.	CASSLGLGGHGNQPQHF	TGCGCCAGCAGCTTGGGGTTGGGGGGGCATGGCAATCAGCCCCAGCATTTT
.	TRBV11-2	TRBJ2-2	.	CASSLETWGELFF	TGTGCCAGCAGCTTAGAAACTTGGGGGGAGCTGTTTTTT
.	TRBV7-9	TRBJ1-2	few	CAVPSGFKSDGYTF	TGTGCCGTTCCCTCAGGGTTTAAATCGGATGGCTACACCTTC
.	TRBV13	TRBJ1-2	once	CASSLGRRSVGYTF	TGTGCCAGCAGCTTAGGGCGTCGGTCGGTGGGCTACACCTTC
.	TRBV4-2	TRBJ1-1	.	CASSQGGSGTEAFF	TGTGCCAGCAGCCAGGGGGGGTCGGGCACTGAAGCTTTCTTT
.	TRBV6-4	TRBJ2-1	.	CASSDSDLRPYNEQFF	TGTGCCAGCAGTGACTCGGACTTGCGACCTTACAATGAGCAGTTCTTC
.	TRBV7-9	TRBJ1-1	.	CASSLDITQAFF	TGTGCCAGCAGCTTAGACATTACCCAAGCTTTCTTT
TRBD1	TRBV6-5	TRBJ2-7	.	CASKPGQGYEQYF	TGTGCCAGCAAACCGGGACAGGGTTACGAGCAGTACTTC
TRBD1	TRBV27	TRBJ2-5	.	CASSLVGQGGRQETQYF	TGTGCCAGCAGTTTAGTTGGACAGGGAGGCCGCCAAGAGACCCAGTACTTC
.	TRBV15	TRBJ1-3	.	CATSSRGMTIYF	TGTGCCACCAGCAGCAGGGGAATGACCATATATTTT
TRBD1	TRBV4-2	TRBJ2-1	.	CASSHPDRGGNEQFF	TGTGCCAGCAGCCATCCAGACAGGGGGGGGAATGAGCAGTTCTTC
.	TRBV28	TRBJ2-7	.	CASSSSPAYEQYF	TGTGCCAGCAGCTCGTCGCCGGCCTACGAGCAGTACTTC
.	TRBV18	TRBJ2-1	once	CASSPRVEYNEQFF	TGTGCCAGCTCACCCAGGGTAGAGTATAATGAGCAGTTCTTC
TRBD1	TRBV15	TRBJ2-1	.	CATSISRDRAFNEQFF	TGTGCCACCAGCATATCCCGGGACAGAGCCTTTAATGAGCAGTTCTTC
.	TRBV21-1	TRBJ2-1	.	CARGGVEPMGEQFF	TGTGCCCGGGGCGGGGTAGAGCCCATGGGTGAGCAGTTCTTC
.	TRBV15	TRBJ1-5	.	CATSKRQYSNQPQHF	TGTGCCACCAGCAAACGACAGTATAGCAATCAGCCCCAGCATTTT
TRBD1	TRBV27	TRBJ1-1	.	CASSPGPTGGTEAFF	TGTGCCAGCAGTCCCGGACCCACAGGGGGCACTGAAGCTTTCTTT
TRBD2	TRBV11-2	TRBJ2-5	few	CASSPGLAGGQETQYF	TGTGCCAGCAGCCCCGGACTAGCGGGGGGTCAAGAGACCCAGTACTTC